Below, 10 T cell receptor beta chains from the same sample are listed, as sequenced in a study of blood T cell repertoires in COVID-19 (dated by TCRdb to the early 2020s). Receptor amplification or capture employed the immunoSEQ multiplex PCR assay. TCRdb retrieved this table from immuneACCESS and kept in-frame rearrangements only. Not all clones are present; in checked studies, unresolved V genes account for under half, and no reason is known for the remainder. In this sample the table shows approximately 80,000 clones, around 79% of which occur a single time. The ten largest clones capture around 5.8% of the sample. The sample taken for sequencing was peripheral blood. The receptors were gathered from a man between 45 and 60 years old with active or convalescent COVID-19.

This rearrangement joins TRBV29-1 to TRBJ1-2; the D is unclear. Germline CDR1 and CDR2: SQVTM and ANQGSEA. The CDR3 length is 13 residues. Between the trimmed V and J ends, which lost 6 bases and 5 bases, there was a span of 16 bases. The CDR3 nucleotides read TGCAGCGTCAATGGTGTTGCGGGGTATGGCTACACCTTC. Translating gives CSVNGVAGYGYTF.

This chain links TRBV6-5 with TRBJ2-7, with a tentative D call TRBD2 (7 bases). The CDR3 totals 14 residues. The ends were cut back, 2 bases at V and 5 bases at J, with 13 bases in the middle. The germline CDR1 and CDR2 sequences are MNHEY and SVGAGI. The CDR3 is CASSYQRDTNEQYF. The CDR3 DNA is TGTGCCAGCAGTTACCAGCGGGACACTAACGAGCAGTACTTC.

This chain links TRBV6-1 with TRBJ1-2; 7 nucleotides line up with TRBD1. The J segment lost 5 bases and the V segment lost 1 base, leaving 7 bases of the junction unmatched. Per the germline V gene, CDR1 is MNHNS and CDR2 is SASEGT. The CDR3 has 15 amino acids. The CDR3 sequence: CASSEERGRGYGYTF. DNA for the CDR3: TGTGCCAGCAGTGAAGAAAGGGGCAGGGGGTATGGCTACACCTTC.

The rearrangement joins TRBV4-1 to TRBJ2-1; D might be TRBD1 (5 bases). Trimming removed 1 base from V and 2 bases from J, with 15 bases in between. The CDR3 totals 17 residues. The V gene's germline CDR1 is MGHRA and CDR2 YSYEKL. This CDR3 reads CASSQVAAPRAYNEQFF. The CDR3 region has the DNA TGCGCCAGCAGCCAAGTGGCAGCCCCCAGGGCCTACAATGAGCAGTTCTTC.

Within the sample, this clone is medium-sized. The gene calls are TRBV11-3 and TRBJ2-3; 7 nucleotides line up with TRBD2. CDR3 length equals 15 residues. With V trimmed by 1 base and J by 1 base, 2 bases remained unmatched. Germline CDR1 and CDR2: SGHNT and YENEEA. CDR3 coding DNA: TGTGCCAGCAGCTTAGGCGGGGGTGGCACAGATACGCAGTATTTT. Its translation is CASSLGGGGTDTQYF. The whole variable domain, filled in from reference TRBV11-3 and TRBJ2-3, reads EAGVVQSPRYKIIEKKQPVAFWCNPISGHNTLYWYLQNLGQGPELLIRYENEEAVDDSQLPKDRFSAERLKGVDSTLKIQPAELGDSAVYLCASSLGGGGTDTQYFGPGTRLTVL.

The genes are TRBV6-5 and TRBJ1-6; TRBD1 agrees at 9 bases. The CDR3 runs 15 residues. Trimming at V came to 7 bases and at J to 8 bases, leaving 9 bases not matched to a gene. The germline V gene has CDR1 MNHEY and CDR2 SVGAGI. The CDR3 coding sequence is TGTGCCAGCAAGGTACAGGGGGCGGGGGATTCACCCCTCCACTTT. It encodes CASKVQGAGDSPLHF.

The rearrangement links TRBV9 to TRBJ1-2; 7 bases map to TRBD1. The CDR3 extends over 15 amino acids. Germline loops: CDR1 SGDLS, CDR2 YYNGEE. V shed 0 bases, J shed 6 bases, and the junction held 8 bases outside the gene matches. The CDR3 sequence is CASSVGIGGVDGYTF. Written as DNA, the CDR3 is TGTGCCAGCAGCGTAGGGATAGGGGGCGTAGATGGCTACACCTTC.

V gene TRBV4-1 combines with J gene TRBJ2-5; TRBD2 might be the D (5 bases). The CDR3 extends over 14 amino acids. The V gene lost 1 base and the J gene lost 2 bases, with 8 bases spanning the gap. Germline assignment: CDR1 MGHRA and CDR2 YSYEKL. CDR3 coding DNA: TGCGCCAGCAGCCAAGGCCGGGGACAAGAGACCCAGTACTTC. Its translation is CASSQGRGQETQYF.

The chain links TRBV24-1 to TRBJ2-1, with 8 bases identical to TRBD1. Germline CDR1 is KGHDR and CDR2 is SFDVKD. CDR3 length: 15 residues. After removal of 3 bases from V and 8 bases from J, the junction contained 8 bases not matched to a gene. CDR3: CATSDPSDRVDEQFF. CDR3 bases: TGTGCCACCAGTGATCCCTCGGACAGGGTCGATGAGCAGTTCTTC.

The chain employs TRBV19 and TRBJ2-3, with D possibly matching TRBD1 (6 bases). Trimming removed 5 bases at V and 2 bases at J, with 11 bases between. The CDR3 extends over 14 amino acids. Germline V gives CDR1 LNHDA, CDR2 SQIVND (reference sequence). DNA for the CDR3: TGTGCCAGTAGTTCCCGGACAGACACAGATACGCAGTATTTT. Protein: CASSSRTDTDTQYF.